The clone carrying this T cell receptor beta chain was counted between two and nine times. Its antigen is still unknown. Of the isolated RNA, all was reverse transcribed, and so the sequenced material was expressed TCRB transcripts. Generated by immunoSEQ multiplex PCR, the TCRdb table keeps only in-frame clones and is missing some. Counted here are 100,000 to 150,000 clones, around 15% occurring once; the ten biggest clones make up roughly 2.6%. It was via CD45RO/CCR7/CD25/CD127/CD95/CD27 that CD4+ naive, central memory, regulatory and stem cell-like memory cells were sorted. The entry originates in a study of beta chain features in type 1 diabetes. Overall study context: Cell yields, gender and age were similar in healthy donors and patients. Whole-study findings and limits: The naive, central memory and Treg TCRB repertoires looked more alike in patients than they did in healthy donors. The study found moderately but significantly shorter TCRB CDR3s in all four CD4+ subsets of Type 1 diabetes patients.

V lost 3 bases and J lost 4; bases outside the gene matches: 12. CDR1 SQVTM and CDR2 ANQGSEA come from the germline V gene. The CDR3 sequence is 15 residues long. The sequence derives from a man between 18 and 35 years old with type 1 diabetes. Sequencing was done on a sample of central memory CD4+ T cells from blood. The rearrangement uses TRBV29-1 and TRBJ2-7; 7 bases are a match to TRBD1. The CDR3, as DNA: TGCAGCGTTGACCGACAGGGAACTGGATCGTACGAGCAGTACTTC. This gives the protein CSVDRQGTGSYEQYF.